This is a list of T cell receptor beta chains from one sample in a study of shared clonotypes between healthy human individuals. TCRdb keeps only in-frame clones here, not all; method: immunoSEQ multiplex PCR. The data contain roughly 720,000 clones, 90% of them seen just once; the ten biggest clones take up roughly 36%. The sequencing input was memory CD8+ T cells from PBMCs. Receptors were obtained from a man aged 18 to 29 in good health. Some clones in this sample may be carry-over from other donors' samples. Each CDR3 is given with its conserved first and last residue. D genes are given only for firm matches. The listing skips clone size in some rows; elsewhere it reads once, few, many or a size class.

>TRBD1|TRBV7-9|.|TRBJ2-3
CASSFLQGSTDTQYF
TGTGCCAGCAGCTTCCTACAGGGGAGCACAGATACGCAGTATTTT
>TRBD2|TRBV2|.|TRBJ2-2
CASPLTSGRGTGELFF
TGTGCCAGCCCACTCACCAGCGGGAGGGGTACCGGGGAGCTGTTTTTT
>.|TRBV5-6|.|TRBJ1-2
CASSLQGAYGYTF
TGTGCCAGCAGCTTGCAGGGAGCCTATGGCTACACCTTC
>.|TRBV5-1|.|TRBJ1-3
CASSWTAIYSGNTIYF
TGCGCCAGCAGCTGGACAGCGATCTACTCTGGAAACACCATATATTTT
>.|TRBV7-2|once|TRBJ2-4
CASSFLGNRIQYF
TGTGCCAGCAGCTTTTTGGGGAATCGGATTCAGTACTTC
>.|TRBV5-4|.|TRBJ2-7
CASSIRGNYEQYF
TGTGCCAGCAGCATTAGGGGGAACTACGAGCAGTACTTC
>TRBD1|TRBV4-2|.|TRBJ1-1
CASSQPRDRGRDTEAFF
TGTGCCAGCAGCCAACCGAGGGACAGGGGGCGCGACACTGAAGCTTTCTTT
>TRBD1|TRBV6-5|.|TRBJ2-1
CASSPWQGDNEQFF
TGTGCCAGCAGCCCTTGGCAGGGGGACAATGAGCAGTTCTTC
>TRBD1|TRBV4-1|.|TRBJ2-7
CASRPGTGGLYEQYF
TGCGCCAGCAGACCTGGGACAGGGGGGCTATACGAGCAGTACTTC
>.|TRBV7-2|once|TRBJ2-7
CASSLVTSSYEQYF
TGTGCCAGCAGCTTAGTAACTAGCTCCTACGAGCAGTACTTC
>TRBD1|TRBV5-6|.|TRBJ1-4
CASHPGGGNEKLFF
TGTGCCAGCCATCCAGGGGGCGGTAATGAAAAACTGTTTTTT
>.|TRBV18|.|TRBJ2-1
CASSPHPPSRAPYNEQFF
TGTGCCAGCTCACCACACCCCCCTAGCAGGGCCCCCTACAATGAGCAGTTCTTC
>TRBD2|TRBV27|.|TRBJ2-1
CASKETSGSVNNEQFF
TGTGCCAGCAAAGAAACTAGCGGGAGTGTGAACAATGAGCAGTTCTTC
>.|TRBV7-2|.|TRBJ2-7
CASGDYEQYF
TGTGCCAGCGGGGACTACGAGCAGTACTTC
>.|TRBV28|once|TRBJ2-7
CASSPEREINEQYF
TGTGCCAGCAGTCCCGAGAGGGAGATCAACGAGCAGTACTTC
>.|TRBV7-2|.|TRBJ2-3
CASSLRKRAVDTQYF
TGTGCCAGCAGCCTTAGGAAGAGGGCGGTAGATACGCAGTATTTT
>.|TRBV14|once|TRBJ2-7
CASSPTGSYEQYF
TGTGCCAGCAGTCCAACCGGGTCCTACGAGCAGTACTTC
>.|TRBV27|.|TRBJ1-1
CASSLQPMNTEAFF
TGTGCCAGCAGTCTACAGCCGATGAACACTGAAGCTTTCTTT
>.|TRBV11-3|few|TRBJ2-3
CASSSDTLTDTQYF
TGTGCCAGCAGCTCAGATACTCTCACAGATACGCAGTATTTT
>.|TRBV6-5|.|TRBJ1-1
CAAGDTEAFF
TGTGCCGCCGGGGACACTGAAGCTTTCTTT
>.|TRBV9|few|TRBJ1-2
CASSVGSVTHYGYTF
TGTGCCAGCAGCGTAGGTAGTGTAACGCACTATGGCTACACCTTC
>TRBD1|TRBV6-1|.|TRBJ1-2
CASSEGPGQQVGNYGYTF
TGTGCCAGCAGTGAAGGACCGGGACAGCAGGTGGGGAACTATGGCTACACCTTC